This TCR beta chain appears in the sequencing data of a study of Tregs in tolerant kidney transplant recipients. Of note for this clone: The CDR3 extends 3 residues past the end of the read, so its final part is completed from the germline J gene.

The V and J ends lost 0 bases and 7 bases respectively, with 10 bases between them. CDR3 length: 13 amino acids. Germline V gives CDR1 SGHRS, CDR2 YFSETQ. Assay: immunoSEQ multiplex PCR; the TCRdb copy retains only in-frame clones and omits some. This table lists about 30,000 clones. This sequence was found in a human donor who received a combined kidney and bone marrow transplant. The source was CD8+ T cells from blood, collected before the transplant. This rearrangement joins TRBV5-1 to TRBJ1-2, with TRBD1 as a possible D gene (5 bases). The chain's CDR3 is CASSLEGRAGYTF. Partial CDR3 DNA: TGCGCCAGCAGCTTGGAGGGCAGGGCTGGC.